This entry lists 27 T cell receptor beta chains sequenced from one sample in a study of T-cell memory formation after mild COVID-19. In TCRdb, the 5' RACE reads were re-called with MiXCR into one record per CDR3 protein. Here the sample spans under 300,000 distinct CDR3 sequences, about a sixth being singletons. Sequencing was done on a sample of PBMCs or a T cell subset sorted from them (not recorded which). The receptors here all came from a man aged 18 to 35 who had mild COVID-19 (a few samples of this study predate the infection). Cell type and time point are not known.

The J gene is TRBJ2-1, the V gene TRBV6-5, with 7 nucleotides matching TRBD2. J lost 5 bases, V lost 2 bases, and 9 bases had no gene match. CDR3 length: 16 residues. CDR1 is MNHEY and CDR2 is SVGAGI in the germline V gene. CDR3 region: CASSYAGLADNNEQFF. CDR3 nucleotide sequence: TGTGCCAGCAGTTACGCGGGCCTAGCGGACAACAATGAGCAGTTCTTC.

For the CDR3, the DNA is TGTGCCAGCAGTTCAGGGACAGTTTCAGATACGCAGTATTTT. Residues: CASSSGTVSDTQYF. The chain recombines TRBV6-5 with TRBJ2-3; 7 bases are shared with TRBD1. This CDR3 is built from 14 residues. V lost 4 bases and J lost 4; bases outside the gene matches: 5. Per germline, CDR1 MNHEY and CDR2 SVGAGI.

This clonotype was picked up a small number of times. CDR3: CSGAGVRTEAFF. The CDR3 DNA is TGCAGCGGTGCAGGGGTTCGCACTGAAGCTTTCTTT. The gene calls are TRBV29-1 and TRBJ1-1; D might be TRBD1 (6 bases). V lost 7 bases to trimming and J lost 4 bases, with 13 bases between them. The V gene's germline CDR1 is SQVTM and CDR2 ANQGSEA. This CDR3 contains 12 residues. The full variable domain, completed using reference TRBV29-1 and TRBJ1-1, is SAVISQKPSRDICQRGTSLTIQCQVDSQVTMMFWYRQQPGQSLTLIATANQGSEATYESGFVIDKFPISRPNLTFSTLTVSNMSPEDSSIYLCSGAGVRTEAFFGQGTRLTVV.

This clonotype turned up a few times. This chain's CDR3 is CSATASGRRYEQYF. The CDR3 DNA sequence: TGCAGTGCCACCGCTAGCGGCCGGCGCTACGAGCAGTACTTC. The rearrangement joins TRBV20-1 to TRBJ2-7; 7 positions match TRBD2. CDR3 size: 14 residues. CDR1 and CDR2 from the germline V gene are DFQATT and SNEGSKA (reference sequence). J was trimmed by 3 bases and V by 6 bases; bases with no gene match: 11.

This clonotype was counted at least ten times. The CDR3 coding sequence is TGTGCCAGCAGCTTACGGGGGCTCCAAGAGACCCAGTACTTC. It is translated as CASSLRGLQETQYF. The chain couples TRBV7-2 to TRBJ2-5, with D perhaps given as TRBD1 or TRBD2 (6 bases each). Looked up from germline, CDR1 is SGHTA and CDR2 is FQGNSA. V was cut by 2 bases and J by 1 base, with 8 bases left in between. The CDR3 length is 14 residues.

This chain joins TRBV4-2 and TRBJ1-5; 7 positions match TRBD1. Germline V gives CDR1 LGHNA, CDR2 YNFKEQ. Trimming at V came to 1 base and at J to 5 bases, leaving 5 bases not matched to a gene. This CDR3 is 15 amino acids long. The CDR3 region is CASSQGVTGDQPQHF. The CDR3 DNA reads as TGTGCCAGCAGCCAAGGCGTAACAGGGGATCAGCCCCAGCATTTT.

The chain links TRBV20-1 to TRBJ1-1; 7 nucleotides agree with TRBD1. Trimming removed 5 bases from V and 5 bases from J; junction bases left unmatched: 11. The CDR3 runs to 14 residues. Germline loops: CDR1 DFQATT, CDR2 SNEGSKA (reference sequence). CDR3 region: CSAQSTGVPTEAFF. The CDR3 DNA reads as TGCAGTGCTCAGTCCACAGGGGTACCGACTGAAGCTTTCTTT.

In this sample, this clonotype turned up a few times. The chain uses TRBV5-1 and TRBJ1-6; D is unclear. CDR1 and CDR2 (germline): SGHRS, YFSETQ. This CDR3 is 14 amino acids long. The V gene lost 5 bases and the J gene lost 0 bases, with 6 bases spanning the gap. The CDR3 nucleotides read TGCGCCAGCAGACAGAGCTCCTATAATTCACCCCTCCACTTT. Translated: CASRQSSYNSPLHF.

This clonotype occurred many times. CDR3 residues: CASSEGNQPQHF. Written as DNA, the CDR3 is TGTGCCAGCAGTGAGGGGAATCAGCCCCAGCATTTT. The gene calls are TRBV28 and TRBJ1-5, with D maybe TRBD1 (5 bases). The ends were cut back, 5 bases at V and 4 bases at J, with 6 bases in the middle. The germline V gene encodes CDR1 MDHEN and CDR2 SYDVKM. There are 12 residues in the CDR3.

This clonotype has more than one count but fewer than ten. The chain recombines TRBV20-1 with TRBJ2-7; D is possibly TRBD1 or TRBD2 (6 bases each). The CDR3 totals 12 residues. Germline values: CDR1 DFQATT, CDR2 SNEGSKA (reference sequence). V gave up 5 bases and J gave up 5 bases, with 13 bases separating them. CDR3 region: CSAAAGQDEQYV. Written as DNA, the CDR3 is TGCAGTGCTGCCGCGGGACAAGACGAGCAGTACGTC.

This sequence joins TRBV11-2 and TRBJ1-1; 9 positions match TRBD1. V lost 5 bases and J lost 5; bases outside the gene matches: 9. Germline values: CDR1 SGHAT, CDR2 FQNNGV. The CDR3 loop spans 15 amino acids. This CDR3 is CASSPQTGGLTEAFF. DNA of the CDR3: TGTGCCAGCAGCCCGCAGACAGGGGGATTGACTGAAGCTTTCTTT.

In its sample, this clonotype was seen many times. The chain is built from TRBV12-3 or TRBV12-4 and TRBJ1-1, with no clear D. The CDR3 loop spans 12 amino acids. V was trimmed by 1 base and J by 7 bases, leaving 7 bases between them. This CDR3 reads CASSLGHGEAFF. CDR3 nucleotides: TGTGCCAGCAGTTTAGGCCACGGTGAAGCTTTCTTT.

This clonotype occurred many times. The V gene is TRBV7-2, the J gene TRBJ1-6; 7 nucleotides line up with TRBD1. Germline trimming cut 1 base from V and 6 bases from J; bases unmatched to any gene: 3. This CDR3 region has 15 residues. CDR1 and CDR2 (germline): SGHTA, FQGNSA. The CDR3: CASSLVAGGNSPLHF. The DNA of the CDR3 is TGTGCCAGCAGCTTAGTGGCAGGGGGTAATTCACCCCTCCACTTT.

The CDR3 region has the DNA TGCAGTGCTAGAGACCCCCGAGGCCCAGATACGCAGTATTTT. Translating it yields CSARDPRGPDTQYF. This chain connects TRBV20-1 to TRBJ2-3; D ambiguous. CDR3 length: 14 amino acids. The germline V and J ends were trimmed by 0 bases and 4 bases, with 11 bases remaining between them. Germline V gene data show CDR1 as DFQATT and CDR2 as SNEGSKA (reference sequence).

The chain combines TRBV12-3 or TRBV12-4 with TRBJ2-4, with D perhaps matching TRBD1 (8 bases). The ends were cut back, 5 bases at V and 6 bases at J, with 14 bases in the middle. The CDR3 consists of 14 residues. CDR3 sequence (DNA): TGTGCCAGCAGTAAGACAGGGGAGGGAAACATTCAGTACTTC. Translating gives CASSKTGEGNIQYF.

The rearrangement uses TRBV9 and TRBJ2-3; D may match TRBD1 or TRBD2 (6 bases each). Germline lookup yields CDR1 SGDLS and CDR2 YYNGEE. Between the trimmed V and J ends, which lost 3 bases and 2 bases, there was a span of 16 bases. CDR3 length: 16 amino acids. The CDR3 DNA sequence: TGTGCCAGCAGCGCAGGGGCTAGCGATTTCACAGATACGCAGTATTTT. Residues: CASSAGASDFTDTQYF.

This clonotype was counted only a few times. V gene TRBV11-2 combines with J gene TRBJ2-3, with 11 bases lining up with TRBD2. Germline V gene data show CDR1 as SGHAT and CDR2 as FQNNGV. The length of the CDR3 is 16 residues. V trimming: 0 bases; J trimming: 6 bases; junction bases outside the gene matches: 5. CDR3 in amino acids: CASSLEVSGGADTQYF. As DNA, the CDR3 is TGTGCCAGCAGCTTAGAGGTTAGCGGGGGGGCCGATACGCAGTATTTT.

In its sample, this clonotype was seen many times. The rearrangement uses TRBV12-3 or TRBV12-4 and TRBJ2-5, with D hard to call. The V and J ends lost 6 bases and 2 bases respectively, with 7 bases between them. The CDR3 sequence is 12 residues long. The chain's CDR3 is CASRRKQETQYF. The CDR3 region has the DNA TGTGCCAGCAGGCGGAAACAAGAGACCCAGTACTTC.

This rearrangement joins TRBV7-9 to TRBJ2-3; D may be TRBD1 (6 bases). Germline V gives CDR1 SEHNR, CDR2 FQNEAQ (reference sequence). The ends were cut back, 3 bases at V and 2 bases at J, with 12 bases in the middle. The CDR3 length is 15 residues. The CDR3 DNA reads as TGTGCCAGCAGCTTGACAGGCGGCTTCACAGATACGCAGTATTTT. Protein product: CASSLTGGFTDTQYF. The full variable domain, in which reference TRBV7-9 and TRBJ2-3 provide the parts outside the CDR3, is DTGVSQNPRHKITKRGQNVTFRCDPISEHNRLYWYRQTLGQGPEFLTYFQNEAQLEKSRLLSDRFSAERPKGSFSTLEIQRTEQGDSAMYLCASSLTGGFTDTQYFGPGTRLTVL.

This chain connects TRBV5-5 to TRBJ2-5; 8 positions agree with TRBD2. The CDR3 runs to 15 residues. The germline V gene encodes CDR1 SGHKS and CDR2 YYEKEE (reference sequence). The V gene end was trimmed by 2 bases and the J gene end by 4 bases; junction bases not matched to a gene: 7. This CDR3 reads CASSLTGLGPETQYF. The CDR3, as DNA: TGTGCCAGCAGCTTAACGGGACTAGGCCCAGAGACCCAGTACTTC.

There are a few counts of this clonotype. The chain uses TRBV20-1 and TRBJ2-3, with 7 bases identical to TRBD2. Per germline, CDR1 DFQATT and CDR2 SNEGSKA (reference sequence). Trimming removed 1 base from V and 5 bases from J; junction bases left unmatched: 6. The length of the CDR3 is 14 residues. The CDR3 is CSARVPGGRDTQYF. The CDR3, as DNA: TGCAGTGCTAGAGTCCCGGGGGGTCGAGATACGCAGTATTTT.

This clonotype was observed a few times. The chain couples TRBV5-1 to TRBJ2-7; maybe TRBD2 (5 bases). Per germline, CDR1 SGHRS and CDR2 YFSETQ. This CDR3 is built from 13 residues. Trimming removed 0 bases at V and 2 bases at J, with 6 bases between. Here the CDR3 reads CASSLEGAYEQYV. CDR3 nucleotide sequence: TGCGCCAGCAGCTTGGAGGGAGCCTACGAGCAGTACGTC.

This clonotype was counted between two and nine times. This chain connects TRBV7-9 to TRBJ1-2; tentatively, D is TRBD1 (5 bases). Trimming shortened V by 3 bases and J by 5 bases, and 10 bases separated the two germline ends. CDR3 length equals 13 residues. In germline, CDR1 is SEHNR, CDR2 FQNEAQ (reference sequence). The CDR3 nucleotides read TGTGCCAGCAGCTTCTACACAGGATATGGCTACACCTTC. Its protein product is CASSFYTGYGYTF.

This clonotype was counted at least ten times. The chain links TRBV3-1 to TRBJ1-2, with 7 bases fitting TRBD1. Germline V lookup: CDR1 LGHDT, CDR2 YNNKEL (reference sequence). The V gene end was trimmed by 2 bases and the J gene end by 6 bases; junction bases not matched to a gene: 3. The CDR3 contains 13 residues. The CDR3 nucleotides are TGTGCCAGCAGCCAACGGACAGGAAATGGCTACACCTTC. Amino acids: CASSQRTGNGYTF.

The chain has TRBV4-1 and TRBJ2-1; possibly TRBD2 for D (7 bases). The CDR3 runs 17 residues. The ends were cut back, 2 bases at V and 9 bases at J, with 23 bases in the middle. Germline loops: CDR1 MGHRA, CDR2 YSYEKL. The CDR3 reads CASSQSRGGVIVSEQFF. As DNA, the CDR3 is TGCGCCAGCAGCCAATCAAGGGGGGGCGTGATTGTTTCTGAGCAGTTCTTC.

The genes are TRBV5-1 and TRBJ1-2, with D hard to call. The CDR3 contains 14 residues. Germline CDR1 is SGHRS and CDR2 is YFSETQ. The ends were cut back, 0 bases at V and 0 bases at J, with 6 bases in the middle. Here the CDR3 DNA reads TGCGCCAGCAGCTTGGAAATCTCTAACTATGGCTACACCTTC. The encoded protein is CASSLEISNYGYTF.

This clonotype was seen a few times. This chain joins TRBV6-5 and TRBJ1-1, with 7 bases lining up with TRBD1. Germline CDR1 reads MNHEY; CDR2 reads SVGAGI. The CDR3 loop spans 12 amino acids. V lost 4 bases to trimming and J lost 10 bases; unmatched junction nucleotides: 6. The DNA of the CDR3 is TGTGCCAGCAGTTTGACAGGGTTGGGAGCTTTCTTT. It encodes CASSLTGLGAFF.